What follows are 7 T cell receptor beta chains derived from one specimen sequenced in a study of T cells in Graves' hyperthyroidism and ophthalmopathy. The source material, RNA transcripts, was used to amplify TCR beta CDR3 regions. During a first-round RT-PCR of the TCR CDR3, the HTBI primer set was used. Using its own MiXCR run on the multiplex PCR reads, TCRdb lists one record per CDR3 protein. The repertoire holds about 280,000 distinct CDR3 sequences, with about 25% as singletons. Specimen: blood. These receptors all stem from a middle-aged man with Graves' hyperthyroidism that later progressed to Graves' ophthalmopathy.

This clonotype has ten or more counts. V and J are TRBV12-3 or TRBV12-4 and TRBJ2-7; 13 bases are shared with TRBD2. This CDR3 has 14 residues. The trim removed 5 bases at V and 4 bases at J, leaving 2 bases unmatched. CDR3 region: CASSQLAGGYEQYF. The DNA of the CDR3 is TGTGCCAGCAGTCAACTAGCGGGAGGGTACGAGCAGTACTTC.

This clonotype has a count of ten or more. This chain joins TRBV7-3 and TRBJ2-5; D is perhaps TRBD2 (6 bases). The V end lost 4 bases, the J end lost 5 bases, and 11 bases lay between the germline ends. CDR1 and CDR2 from the germline V gene are SGHTA and FQGTGA. The CDR3 length is 13 residues. The CDR3 DNA reads TGTGCCAGCAGCTCTAGCCGGGAGGAGACCCAGTACTTC. It codes for CASSSSREETQYF.

The chain employs TRBV10-1 and TRBJ2-7, with 12 bases that match TRBD2. The CDR3 runs to 13 residues. The J segment lost 6 bases and the V segment lost 6 bases, leaving 3 bases of the junction unmatched. The germline gives CDR1 WNHNN, CDR2 SYGVQD (reference sequence). The CDR3 loop is CASSRLAGAEQYF. The CDR3 DNA is TGCGCCAGCAGCCGACTAGCGGGAGCCGAGCAGTACTTC.

This clonotype was counted many times. The chain couples TRBV6-1 to TRBJ1-5; possible D gene TRBD1, 6 bases. Trimming removed 6 bases at V and 4 bases at J, with 13 bases between. CDR3 length: 14 residues. Germline CDR1 is MNHNS and CDR2 is SASEGT. CDR3 residues: CASRQGSVNQPQHF. CDR3 nucleotide sequence: TGTGCCAGCAGACAGGGTTCGGTGAATCAGCCCCAGCATTTT.

This clonotype was found many times. The genes are TRBV20-1 and TRBJ2-5, with D perhaps TRBD1 (5 bases). The V and J ends lost 5 bases and 1 base respectively, with 11 bases between them. Germline assignment: CDR1 DFQATT and CDR2 SNEGSKA (reference sequence). CDR3 length: 13 amino acids. The CDR3 sequence: CSALKTAQETQYF. For the CDR3, the DNA is TGCAGTGCTCTAAAGACAGCCCAAGAGACCCAGTACTTC.

This clonotype showed up many times. This may be a read error, as it is one base from a much larger clone. The rearrangement uses TRBV7-2 and TRBJ2-5; 10 bases align to TRBD2. V shed 3 bases, J shed 7 bases, and the junction held 5 bases outside the gene matches. From germline, CDR1 is SGHTA and CDR2 FQGNSA. CDR3 length: 14 residues. CDR3 nucleotide sequence: TGTGCCAGCAGCTTTGGACTAGCGGCAGTGACCCAGTACTTC. As protein: CASSFGLAAVTQYF.

This clonotype was seen many times. The CDR3 protein is CASSTPGSGRFETQYF. The CDR3 bases are TGTGCCAGCAGCACCCCCGGTAGCGGGAGATTCGAGACCCAGTACTTC. This chain joins TRBV28 and TRBJ2-5, with 9 bases fitting TRBD2. Germline V gives CDR1 MDHEN, CDR2 SYDVKM. The CDR3 runs 16 residues. J gave up 5 bases and V 6 bases, and 13 bases lay outside the gene matches.